This T cell receptor beta chain was sequenced during a study of identical twins. Germline V gives CDR1 DFQATT, CDR2 SNEGSKA (reference sequence). The CDR3 totals 14 residues. V trimming: 0 bases; J trimming: 13 bases; junction bases outside the gene matches: 10. This clonotype was recorded a few times. Its antigen is still unknown. TCRdb reprocessed the 5' RACE reads with MiXCR, giving one entry per CDR3 protein. The data hold more than 650,000 distinct CDR3 sequences, with over 5% observed a single time. General study findings and limits: Because invariant MAIT and iNKT cells could be present, zero-insertion analyses could be partly confounded. A lower insertion count was a feature of abundant cord blood beta clonotypes, with no such feature in memory repertoires.

The receptor's source is a man aged 18 to 30 in good health. Sequenced: naive T cells sorted from blood. This rearrangement joins TRBV20-1 to TRBJ2-1, with 9 bases identical to TRBD2. The CDR3 DNA reads as TGCAGTGCTAGAGATCGGGACCTAGCGGGGAAACAGTTCTTC. As protein: CSARDRDLAGKQFF.